The 3 T cell receptor beta chains reported below all come from one sample, sequenced in a study of blood T cells in healthy people across ages. Primers used in a second PCR of about 6 to 11 cycles were a sample-barcoded 5' primer and a J-beta primer mix. From the 5' RACE reads, TCRdb called clonotypes with MiXCR, one entry per CDR3 protein. Counted here are around 800,000 distinct CDR3 sequences, around 24% occurring once; the ten biggest clones make up about 3%. This sample also appeared in a second study, on T cells of mothers and their children.

Sequencing was carried out using blood. These receptor sequences come from a boy younger than 18 in good health.

V and J are TRBV5-6 and TRBJ2-5, with D possibly TRBD1 on 6 matching bases. V was clipped by 4 bases and J by 2 bases, with 15 bases between them. The CDR3 extends over 15 amino acids. The germline V gene encodes CDR1 SGHDT and CDR2 YYEEEE. The CDR3, as DNA: TGTGCCAGCAGCCTACGGACAGAGCGACAAGAGACCCAGTACTTC. It specifies CASSLRTERQETQYF.

J is TRBJ2-7 and V is TRBV5-1; TRBD1 matches 9 bases. With 4 bases clipped from V and 0 bases from J, the junction kept 11 bases outside the gene matches. The V gene's germline CDR1 is SGHRS and CDR2 YFSETQ. This CDR3 contains 17 residues. CDR3 residues: CASSIQPGTGSSYEQYF. Here the CDR3 DNA reads TGCGCCAGCAGCATCCAGCCCGGGACAGGGAGCTCCTACGAGCAGTACTTC.

The chain recombines TRBV6-5 with TRBJ2-3; possible D gene TRBD2, 5 bases. CDR1 and CDR2 from the germline V gene are MNHEY and SVGAGI. The CDR3 spans 14 residues. Trimming left V 7 bases short and J 2 bases short, with 13 bases between. Here the CDR3 reads CASTPLGNTDTQYF. CDR3 DNA sequence: TGTGCCAGCACCCCACTAGGAAACACAGATACGCAGTATTTT.